One sample yielded the 14 T cell receptor beta chains listed below, sequenced in a study of early T cells in non-severe SARS-CoV-2 infection. TCRdb re-called the 5' RACE reads with MiXCR, one entry per CDR3 protein. The sample records under 85,000 distinct CDR3 sequences, 9.5% to 15% being singletons. What was sequenced was whole blood. The origin of the receptors is an adult who was a healthcare worker with PCR-confirmed SARS-CoV-2 infection or an uninfected control (not recorded which).

This clonotype was picked up a small number of times. The chain links TRBV7-8 to TRBJ1-6, with a weak D call TRBD1 (6 bases). This CDR3 comprises 14 residues. Deletions cut 7 bases from V and 10 bases from J, with 17 bases between. The germline CDR1 and CDR2 sequences are SGHVS and FQNEAQ. The CDR3 sequence: CASMGNRVESPLHF. DNA of the CDR3: TGTGCCAGCATGGGGAACAGGGTGGAATCACCCCTCCACTTT.

This chain uses TRBV14 with TRBJ2-6, with 9 bases aligning to TRBD2. Germline V lookup: CDR1 SGHDN, CDR2 FVKESK. This CDR3 has 19 residues. The trim removed 4 bases at V and 0 bases at J, leaving 10 bases unmatched. CDR3 coding DNA: TGTGCCAGCAGCCTTCTTGCGGGAGGGGGAAGCTCTGGGGCCAACGTCCTGACTTTC. Translating gives CASSLLAGGGSSGANVLTF.

In this sample, this clonotype turned up many times. The chain employs TRBV19 and TRBJ2-3; perhaps TRBD2 as D (7 bases). Germline V lookup: CDR1 LNHDA, CDR2 SQIVND (reference sequence). The CDR3 is made up of 13 amino acids. The V end was cut by 9 bases, the J end by 0 bases, with 10 bases between. In DNA form, the CDR3 reads TGTGCCAGCGGGGGGCGGAGCACAGATACGCAGTATTTT. Its translation: CASGGRSTDTQYF.

The chain is built from TRBV11-2 and TRBJ2-7; TRBD2 might be the D (5 bases). CDR1 and CDR2 (germline): SGHAT, FQNNGV. The CDR3 runs to 16 residues. Trimming shortened V by 5 bases and J by 0 bases, and 17 bases separated the two germline ends. DNA for the CDR3: TGTGCCAGCAGCCGCAATCCCCCGGGATTCTCCTACGAGCAGTACTTC. It specifies CASSRNPPGFSYEQYF.

This clonotype appeared many times. CDR3 loop: CASSYTGIGNTIYF. The CDR3 nucleotides read TGTGCCAGCAGTTACACAGGGATCGGAAACACCATATATTTT. J is TRBJ1-3 and V is TRBV6-6; maybe TRBD1 (6 bases). This CDR3 spans 14 amino acids. Germline CDR1 is MNHNY and CDR2 is SVGAGI (reference sequence). V lost 2 bases to trimming and J lost 4 bases, with 9 bases between them.

This chain uses TRBV5-6 with TRBJ1-2; TRBD1 is a possible D gene (6 bases). The CDR3 length is 13 residues. Germline V gene data show CDR1 as SGHDT and CDR2 as YYEEEE. The ends were cut back, 4 bases at V and 4 bases at J, with 11 bases in the middle. The CDR3 DNA reads TGTGCCAGCAGCAATGCAGGGGCCTATGGCTACACCTTC. Protein sequence: CASSNAGAYGYTF.

A single count supports this clonotype. This sequence joins TRBV12-3 or TRBV12-4 and TRBJ2-2; tentative D call: TRBD2 (5 bases). The V and J ends lost 4 bases and 5 bases respectively, with 11 bases between them. CDR3 length: 14 amino acids. CDR3 region: CASSSFSATGELFF. CDR3 nucleotides: TGTGCCAGCAGTTCCTTTAGCGCGACCGGGGAGCTGTTTTTT.

This sequence joins TRBV6-6 and TRBJ1-3; weak D call: TRBD1 (6 bases). Trimming left V 5 bases short and J 0 bases short, with 11 bases between. Germline CDR1 is MNHNY and CDR2 is SVGAGI (reference sequence). The CDR3 is made up of 15 amino acids. The CDR3 spells CASSPGGNSGNTIYF. In nucleotides, the CDR3 is TGTGCCAGCAGTCCCGGGGGCAACTCTGGAAACACCATATATTTT.

This clonotype was recorded many times. This chain links TRBV29-1 with TRBJ2-7; D is possibly TRBD1 (6 bases). V shed 7 bases and J shed 0 bases, with 13 bases lying between them. Germline CDR1 is SQVTM and CDR2 is ANQGSEA. CDR3 length: 13 amino acids. CDR3 amino acids: CSGTRGLSYEQYF. CDR3 coding DNA: TGCAGCGGGACCAGGGGCCTCTCCTACGAGCAGTACTTC.

V gene TRBV7-9 combines with J gene TRBJ2-1; 7 nucleotides line up with TRBD2. Germline V gene data show CDR1 as SEHNR and CDR2 as FQNEAQ (reference sequence). The CDR3 consists of 15 residues. Germline trimming cut 5 bases from V and 3 bases from J; bases unmatched to any gene: 7. The CDR3 is CASSPQRGLYNEQFF. CDR3 in DNA: TGTGCCAGCAGCCCCCAGCGGGGCCTCTACAATGAGCAGTTCTTC.

This chain links TRBV7-2 with TRBJ2-3; 12 bases line up with TRBD2. This CDR3 spans 16 amino acids. CDR1 and CDR2 from the germline V gene are SGHTA and FQGNSA. The junction had 5 bases not matched to a gene; V was cut back by 4 bases and J by 3 bases. The CDR3 sequence: CASSSTSGGLTDTQYF. CDR3 sequence (DNA): TGTGCCAGCAGCTCGACTAGCGGGGGCTTAACAGATACGCAGTATTTT.

This clonotype appeared a few times. This chain uses TRBV15 with TRBJ2-7, with D unclear. The CDR3 has 14 amino acids. Germline V gene lookup returns CDR1 LNHNV and CDR2 YYDKDF (reference sequence). Trimming took off 4 bases at V and 2 bases at J, with 12 bases between the two ends. The CDR3 coding sequence is TGTGCCACCAGCAATGGTGTTACAACCTACGAGCAGTACTTC. It translates to CATSNGVTTYEQYF.

This clonotype turned up a few times. The chain joins TRBV11-3 to TRBJ2-6, with 8 bases that match TRBD1. V shed 5 bases, J shed 0 bases, and the junction held 15 bases outside the gene matches. Germline CDR1 is SGHNT and CDR2 is YENEEA. The CDR3 has 20 amino acids. The CDR3 DNA reads TGTGCCAGCAGCCGCAATACAGTTGGACAGGGATTCTCTGGGGCCAACGTCCTGACTTTC. Its protein is CASSRNTVGQGFSGANVLTF.

This clonotype turned up a few times. The J gene is TRBJ2-3, the V gene TRBV27; D gene uncertain. V was pared by 6 bases and J by 0 bases, with 7 bases between. Germline values: CDR1 MNHEY, CDR2 SMNVEV (reference sequence). The CDR3 length is 13 residues. The CDR3 loop reads CASRFVSTDTQYF. The DNA of the CDR3 is TGTGCCAGCAGATTTGTGAGCACAGATACGCAGTATTTT.